Reported below is one T cell receptor (beta chain). The antigen remains unidentified. This entry belongs to a study of cytomegalovirus exposure and HLA in healthy donors. Study-level points and caveats: From TCR beta sequences, most subjects' HLA-A and HLA-B alleles were reportedly predicted accurately. The productive fraction for most TCR beta V segments was about 87% or about 30% in an earlier analysis. The study found most TCR sequences rare, yet found some public TCRs in many donors.

CDR1 is PRHDT and CDR2 is FYEKMQ in the germline V gene (reference sequence). V shed 5 bases, J shed 0 bases, and the junction held 0 bases outside the gene matches. This CDR3 has 14 residues. The PCR used 60 Vbeta and 13 Jbeta primers. Some clones are missing from TCRdb's copy, which holds only in-frame ones; the method was immunoSEQ multiplex PCR. The sample yields about 130,000 clones, around four fifths seen once. What was sequenced was PBMCs. The receptor was isolated from a man aged 25 to 40 in good health and CMV-seropositive. The V call is TRBV13, the J call TRBJ1-4; 7 nucleotides agree with TRBD1. The CDR3 DNA reads as TGTGCCAGCAGCCAGGGGGCAACTAATGAAAAACTGTTTTTT. Residues: CASSQGATNEKLFF.